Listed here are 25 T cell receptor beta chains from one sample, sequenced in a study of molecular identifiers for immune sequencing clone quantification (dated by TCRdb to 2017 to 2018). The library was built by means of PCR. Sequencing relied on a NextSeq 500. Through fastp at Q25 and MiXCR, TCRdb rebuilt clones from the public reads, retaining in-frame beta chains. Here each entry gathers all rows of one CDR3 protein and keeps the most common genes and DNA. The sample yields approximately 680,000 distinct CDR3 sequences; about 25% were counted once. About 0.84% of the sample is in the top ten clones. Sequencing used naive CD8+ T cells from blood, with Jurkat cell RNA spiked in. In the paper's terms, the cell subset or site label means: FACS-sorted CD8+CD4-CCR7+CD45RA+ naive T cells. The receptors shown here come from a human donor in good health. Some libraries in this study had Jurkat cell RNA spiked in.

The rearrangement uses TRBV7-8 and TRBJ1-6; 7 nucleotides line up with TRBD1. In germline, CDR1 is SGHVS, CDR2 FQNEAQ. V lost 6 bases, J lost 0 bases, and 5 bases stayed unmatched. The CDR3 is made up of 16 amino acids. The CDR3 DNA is TGTGCCAGCAGAAGGGGGCTGAGCTCCTATAATTCACCCCTCCACTTT. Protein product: CASRRGLSSYNSPLHF.

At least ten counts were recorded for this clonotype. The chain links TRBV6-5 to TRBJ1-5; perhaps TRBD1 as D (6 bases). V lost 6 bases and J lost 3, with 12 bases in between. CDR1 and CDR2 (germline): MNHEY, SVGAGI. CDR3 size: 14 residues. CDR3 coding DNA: TGTGCCAGCAGCTTAACAGGGAACAATCAGCCCCAGCATTTT. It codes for CASSLTGNNQPQHF.

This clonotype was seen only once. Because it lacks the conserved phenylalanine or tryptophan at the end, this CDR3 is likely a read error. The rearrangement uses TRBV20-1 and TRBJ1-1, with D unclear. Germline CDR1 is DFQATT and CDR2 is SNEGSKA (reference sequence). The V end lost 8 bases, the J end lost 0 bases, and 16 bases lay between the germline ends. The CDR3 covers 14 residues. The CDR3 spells CSPPERWMNTEAFL. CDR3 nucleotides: TGCAGTCCGCCGGAGCGGTGGATGAACACTGAAGCTTTCTTA.

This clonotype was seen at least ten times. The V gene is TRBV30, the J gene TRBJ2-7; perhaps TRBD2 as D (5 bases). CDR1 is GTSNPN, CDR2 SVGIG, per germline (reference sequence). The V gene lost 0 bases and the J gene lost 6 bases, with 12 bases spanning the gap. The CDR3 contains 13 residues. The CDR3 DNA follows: TGTGCCTGGAGTGTCGGGGAACCGGCCGAGCAGTACTTC. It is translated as CAWSVGEPAEQYF.

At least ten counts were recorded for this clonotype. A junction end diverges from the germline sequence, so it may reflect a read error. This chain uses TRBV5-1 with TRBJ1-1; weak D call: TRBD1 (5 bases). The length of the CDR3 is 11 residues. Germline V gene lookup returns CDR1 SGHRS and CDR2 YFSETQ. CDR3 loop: CASRVGTEAFF. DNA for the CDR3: TGTGCCAGCAGGGTTGGCACTGAAGCTTTCTTT.

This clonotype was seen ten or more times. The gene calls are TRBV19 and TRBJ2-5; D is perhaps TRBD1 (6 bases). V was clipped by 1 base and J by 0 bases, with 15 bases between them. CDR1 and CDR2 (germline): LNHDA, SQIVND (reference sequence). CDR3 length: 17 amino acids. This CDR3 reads CASSIAPGQSYQETQYF. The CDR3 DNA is TGTGCCAGTAGTATAGCCCCTGGACAGTCCTACCAAGAGACCCAGTACTTC.

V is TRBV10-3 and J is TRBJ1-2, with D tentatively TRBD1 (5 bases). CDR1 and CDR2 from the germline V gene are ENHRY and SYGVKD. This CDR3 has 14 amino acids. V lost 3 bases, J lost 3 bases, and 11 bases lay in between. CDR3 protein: CAISDGGGYYGYTF. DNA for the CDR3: TGTGCCATCAGTGATGGTGGGGGTTACTATGGCTACACCTTC.

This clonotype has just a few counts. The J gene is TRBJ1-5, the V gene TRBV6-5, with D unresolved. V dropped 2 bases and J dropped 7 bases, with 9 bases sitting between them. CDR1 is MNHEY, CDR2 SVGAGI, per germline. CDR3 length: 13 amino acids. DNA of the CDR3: TGTGCCAGCAGTTACAAGCCGGGACAGCCCCAGCATTTT. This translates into CASSYKPGQPQHF.

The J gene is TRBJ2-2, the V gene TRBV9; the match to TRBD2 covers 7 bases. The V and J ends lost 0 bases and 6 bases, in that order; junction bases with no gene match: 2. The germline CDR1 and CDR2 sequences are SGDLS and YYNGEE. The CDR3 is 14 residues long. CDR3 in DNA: TGTGCCAGCAGCGTAGGGGGAGGGTCCGGGGAGCTGTTTTTT. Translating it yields CASSVGGGSGELFF.

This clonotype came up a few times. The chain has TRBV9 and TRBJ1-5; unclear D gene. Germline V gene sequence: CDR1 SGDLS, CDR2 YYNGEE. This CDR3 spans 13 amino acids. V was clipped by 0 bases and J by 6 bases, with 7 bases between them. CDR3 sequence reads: CASSVGDGQPQHF. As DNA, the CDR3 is TGTGCCAGCAGCGTAGGTGATGGTCAGCCCCAGCATTTT. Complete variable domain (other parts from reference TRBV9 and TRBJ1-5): DSGVTQTPKHLITATGQRVTLRCSPRSGDLSVYWYQQSLDQGLQFLIQYYNGEERAKGNILERFSAQQFPDLHSELNLSSLELGDSALYFCASSVGDGQPQHFGDGTRLSIL.

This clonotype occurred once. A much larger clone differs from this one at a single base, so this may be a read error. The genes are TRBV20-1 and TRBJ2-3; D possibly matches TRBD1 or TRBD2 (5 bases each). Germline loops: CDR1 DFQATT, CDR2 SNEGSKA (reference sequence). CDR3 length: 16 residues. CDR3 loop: CSAGVYRAPSTDTRYF. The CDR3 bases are TGCAGTGCGGGGGTATATCGGGCTCCTAGCACAGATACGCGGTATTTT.

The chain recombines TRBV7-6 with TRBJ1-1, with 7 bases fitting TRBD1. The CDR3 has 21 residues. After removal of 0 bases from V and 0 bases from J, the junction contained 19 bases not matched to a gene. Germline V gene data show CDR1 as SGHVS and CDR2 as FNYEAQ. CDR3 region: CASSLAVVTPGDRALNTEAFF. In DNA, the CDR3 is TGTGCCAGCAGCTTAGCGGTAGTGACACCGGGAGACAGGGCGCTGAACACTGAAGCTTTCTTT.

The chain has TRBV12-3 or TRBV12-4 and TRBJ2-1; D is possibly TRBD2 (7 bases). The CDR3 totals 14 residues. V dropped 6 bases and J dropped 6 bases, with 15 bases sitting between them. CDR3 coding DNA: TGTGCCAGCAGCGATCAGGGAGGGGGCAATGAGCAGTTCTTC. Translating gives CASSDQGGGNEQFF.

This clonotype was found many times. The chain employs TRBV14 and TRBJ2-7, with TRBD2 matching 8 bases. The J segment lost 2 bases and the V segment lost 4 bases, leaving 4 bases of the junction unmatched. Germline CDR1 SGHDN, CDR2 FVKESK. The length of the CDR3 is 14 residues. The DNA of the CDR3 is TGTGCCAGCAGCCCGGGGGGGAATCCCTACGAGCAGTACTTC. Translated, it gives CASSPGGNPYEQYF. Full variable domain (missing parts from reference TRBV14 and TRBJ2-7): EAGVTQFPSHSVIEKGQTVTLRCDPISGHDNLYWYRRVMGKEIKFLLHFVKESKQDESGMPNNRFLAERTGGTYSTLKVQPAELEDSGVYFCASSPGGNPYEQYFGPGTRLTVT.

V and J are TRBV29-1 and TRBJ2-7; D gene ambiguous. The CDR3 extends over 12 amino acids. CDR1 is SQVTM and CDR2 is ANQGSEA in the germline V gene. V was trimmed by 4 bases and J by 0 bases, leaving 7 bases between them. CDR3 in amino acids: CSVVVSSYEQYF. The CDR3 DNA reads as TGCAGCGTTGTCGTTTCCTCCTACGAGCAGTACTTC.

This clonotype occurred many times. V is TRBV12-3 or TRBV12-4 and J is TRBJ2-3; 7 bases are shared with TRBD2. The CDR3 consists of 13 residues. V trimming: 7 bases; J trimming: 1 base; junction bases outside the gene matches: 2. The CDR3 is CASTAGGTDTQYF. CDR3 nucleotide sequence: TGTGCCAGCACGGCGGGAGGCACAGATACGCAGTATTTT.

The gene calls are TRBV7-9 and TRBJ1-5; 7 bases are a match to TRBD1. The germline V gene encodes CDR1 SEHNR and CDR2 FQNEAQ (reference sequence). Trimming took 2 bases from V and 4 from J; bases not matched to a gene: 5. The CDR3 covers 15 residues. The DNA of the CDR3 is TGTGCCAGCAGCTTATACGAGGGGGCTAATCAGCCCCAGCATTTT. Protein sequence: CASSLYEGANQPQHF.

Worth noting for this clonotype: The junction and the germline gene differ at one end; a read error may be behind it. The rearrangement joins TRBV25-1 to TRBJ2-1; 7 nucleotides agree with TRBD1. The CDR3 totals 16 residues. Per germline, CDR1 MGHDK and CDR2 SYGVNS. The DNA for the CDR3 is TGTGCCAACAGTGGAAGGGACAGCTTAATTTGGGGTGAGCAGTTCTTC. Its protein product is CANSGRDSLIWGEQFF.

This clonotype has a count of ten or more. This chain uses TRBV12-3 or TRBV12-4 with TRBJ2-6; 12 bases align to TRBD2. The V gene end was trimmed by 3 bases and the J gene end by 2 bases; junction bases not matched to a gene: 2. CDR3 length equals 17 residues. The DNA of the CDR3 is TGTGCCAGCAGTTTTGGACTAGCGGGAACTGGGGCCAACGTCCTGACTTTC. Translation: CASSFGLAGTGANVLTF.

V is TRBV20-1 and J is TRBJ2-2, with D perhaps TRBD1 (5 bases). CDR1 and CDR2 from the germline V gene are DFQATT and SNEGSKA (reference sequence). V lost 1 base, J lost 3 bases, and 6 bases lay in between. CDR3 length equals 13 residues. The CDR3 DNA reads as TGCAGTGCTAGAGCGACAGACACCGGGGAGCTGTTTTTT. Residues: CSARATDTGELFF.

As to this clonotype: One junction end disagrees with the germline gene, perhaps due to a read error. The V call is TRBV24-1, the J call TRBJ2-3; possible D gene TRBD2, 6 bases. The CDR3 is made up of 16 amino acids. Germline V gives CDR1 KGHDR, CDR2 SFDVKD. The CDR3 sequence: CATSDAVFGEADTQEF. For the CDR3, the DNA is TGTGCCACCAGTGATGCCGTTTTCGGGGAGGCGGATACGCAGGAGTTT.

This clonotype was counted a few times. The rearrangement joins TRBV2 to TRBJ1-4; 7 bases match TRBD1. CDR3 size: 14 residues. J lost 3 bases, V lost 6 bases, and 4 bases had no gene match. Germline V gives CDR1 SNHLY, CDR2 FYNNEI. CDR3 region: CASRDRTSNEKLFF. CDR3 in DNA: TGTGCCAGCAGGGACAGGACTTCTAATGAAAAACTGTTTTTT.

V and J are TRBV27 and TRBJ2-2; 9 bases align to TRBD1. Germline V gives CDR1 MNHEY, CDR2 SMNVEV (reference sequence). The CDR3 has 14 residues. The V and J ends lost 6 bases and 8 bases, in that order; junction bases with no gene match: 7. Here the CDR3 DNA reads TGTGCCAGCAGCTCCACAGGGGGCTTGGGGGAGCTGTTTTTT. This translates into CASSSTGGLGELFF.

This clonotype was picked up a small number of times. Here the CDR3 reads CASSKDISGEAFF. The CDR3 DNA reads as TGTGCCAGCAGCAAAGACATAAGCGGCGAAGCTTTCTTT. The J gene is TRBJ1-1, the V gene TRBV13, with unresolved D. Germline V gene data show CDR1 as PRHDT and CDR2 as FYEKMQ (reference sequence). V lost 5 bases and J 8 bases, leaving 15 bases between the germline ends. The CDR3 has 13 amino acids.

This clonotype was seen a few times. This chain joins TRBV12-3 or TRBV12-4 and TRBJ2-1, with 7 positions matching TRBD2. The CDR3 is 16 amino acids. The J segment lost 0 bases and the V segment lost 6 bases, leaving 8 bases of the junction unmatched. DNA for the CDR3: TGTGCCAGCAGCGGACTAGTCGACAGCTCCTACAATGAGCAGTTCTTC. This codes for CASSGLVDSSYNEQFF.